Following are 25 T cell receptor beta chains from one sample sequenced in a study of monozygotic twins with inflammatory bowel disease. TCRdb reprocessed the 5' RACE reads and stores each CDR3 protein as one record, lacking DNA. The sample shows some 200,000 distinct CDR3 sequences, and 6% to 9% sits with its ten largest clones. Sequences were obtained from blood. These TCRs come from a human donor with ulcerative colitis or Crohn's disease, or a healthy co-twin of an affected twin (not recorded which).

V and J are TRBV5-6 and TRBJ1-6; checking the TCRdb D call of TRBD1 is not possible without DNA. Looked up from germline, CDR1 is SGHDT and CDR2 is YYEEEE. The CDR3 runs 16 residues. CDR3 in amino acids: CASSPTGDRYNSPLHF.

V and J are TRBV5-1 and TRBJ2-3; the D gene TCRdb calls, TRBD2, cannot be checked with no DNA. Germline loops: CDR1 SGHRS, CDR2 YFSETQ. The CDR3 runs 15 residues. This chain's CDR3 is CASNPRGQLTDTQYF.

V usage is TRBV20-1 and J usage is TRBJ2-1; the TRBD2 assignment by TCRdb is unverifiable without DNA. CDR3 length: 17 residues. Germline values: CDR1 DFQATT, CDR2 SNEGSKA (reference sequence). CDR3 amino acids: CSARDPLDQRRNNEQFF.

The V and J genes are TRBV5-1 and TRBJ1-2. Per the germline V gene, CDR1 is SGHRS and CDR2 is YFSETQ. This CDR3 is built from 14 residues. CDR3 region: CASSLESRNYGYTF. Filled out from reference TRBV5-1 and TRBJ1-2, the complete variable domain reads KAGVTQTPRYLIKTRGQQVTLSCSPISGHRSVSWYQQTPGQGLQFLFEYFSETQRNKGNFPGRFSGRQFSNSRSEMNVSTLELGDSALYLCASSLESRNYGYTFGSGTRLTVV.

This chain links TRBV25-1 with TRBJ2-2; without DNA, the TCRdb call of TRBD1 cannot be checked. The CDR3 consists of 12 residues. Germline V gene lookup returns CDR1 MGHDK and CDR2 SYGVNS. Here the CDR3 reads CASSAGAGELFF.

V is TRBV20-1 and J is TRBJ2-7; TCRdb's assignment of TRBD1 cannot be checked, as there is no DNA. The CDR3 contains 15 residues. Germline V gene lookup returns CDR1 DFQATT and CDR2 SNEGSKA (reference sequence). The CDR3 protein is CSARDPGSPTVEQYF.

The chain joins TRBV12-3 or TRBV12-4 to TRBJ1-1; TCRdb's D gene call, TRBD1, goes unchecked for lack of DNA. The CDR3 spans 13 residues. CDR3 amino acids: CASSQGAGTEAFF.

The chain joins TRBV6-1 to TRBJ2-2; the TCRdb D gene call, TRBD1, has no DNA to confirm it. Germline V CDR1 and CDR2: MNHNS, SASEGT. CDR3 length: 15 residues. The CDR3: CASTPGHPNTGELFF.

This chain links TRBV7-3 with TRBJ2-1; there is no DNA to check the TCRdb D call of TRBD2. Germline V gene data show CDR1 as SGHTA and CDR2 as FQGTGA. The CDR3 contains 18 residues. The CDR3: CANRGVAGGGGSYNEQFF. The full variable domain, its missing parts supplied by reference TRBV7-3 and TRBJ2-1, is GAGVSQTPSNKVTEKGKYVELRCDPISGHTALYWYRQSLGQGPEFLIYFQGTGAADDSGLPNDRFFAVRPEGSVSTLKIQRTERGDSAVYLCANRGVAGGGGSYNEQFFGPGTRLTVL.

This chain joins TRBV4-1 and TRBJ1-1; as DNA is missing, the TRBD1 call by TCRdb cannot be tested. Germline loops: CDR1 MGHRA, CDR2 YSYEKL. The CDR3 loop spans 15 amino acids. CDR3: CASSQDGTGYTEAFF.

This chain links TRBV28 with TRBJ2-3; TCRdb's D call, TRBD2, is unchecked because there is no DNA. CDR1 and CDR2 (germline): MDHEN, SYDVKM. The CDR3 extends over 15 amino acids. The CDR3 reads CASSSLVWITDTQYF.

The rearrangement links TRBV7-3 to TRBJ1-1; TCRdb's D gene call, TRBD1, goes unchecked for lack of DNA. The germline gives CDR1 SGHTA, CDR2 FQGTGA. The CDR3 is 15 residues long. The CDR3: CASSETTGGLTEAFF.

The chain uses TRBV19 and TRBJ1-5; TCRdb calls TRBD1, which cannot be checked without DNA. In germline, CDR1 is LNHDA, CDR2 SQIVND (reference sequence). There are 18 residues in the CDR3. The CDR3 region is CASSTGQGTVGLAQPQHF.

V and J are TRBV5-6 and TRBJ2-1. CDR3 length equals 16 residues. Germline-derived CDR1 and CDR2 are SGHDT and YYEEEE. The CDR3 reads CASSLAVGLADNEQFF.

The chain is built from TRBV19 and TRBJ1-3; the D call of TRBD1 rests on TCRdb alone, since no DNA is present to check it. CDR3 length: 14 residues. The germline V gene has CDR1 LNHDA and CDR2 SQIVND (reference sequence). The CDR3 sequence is CASWDRVSGNTIYF.

The CDR3 here is CASSHGTTYEQYF. The chain has TRBV4-2 and TRBJ2-7; without DNA, the TCRdb call of TRBD2 cannot be checked. CDR3 length: 13 amino acids. The germline V gene encodes CDR1 LGHNA and CDR2 YNFKEQ.

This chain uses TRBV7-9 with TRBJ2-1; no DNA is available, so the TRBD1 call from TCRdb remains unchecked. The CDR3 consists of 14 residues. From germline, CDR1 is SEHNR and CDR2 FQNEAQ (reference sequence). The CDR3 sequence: CASRFRDSYNEQFF.

CDR3 amino acids: CASSRGQVDSYEQYF. The rearrangement uses TRBV6-1 and TRBJ2-7; TCRdb reports TRBD1, a call that lacks DNA to check it against. The CDR3 contains 15 residues. In germline, CDR1 is MNHNS, CDR2 SASEGT.

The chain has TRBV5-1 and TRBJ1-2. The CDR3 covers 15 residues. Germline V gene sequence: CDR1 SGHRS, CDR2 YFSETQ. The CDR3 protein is CASSLAAGTNYGYTF.

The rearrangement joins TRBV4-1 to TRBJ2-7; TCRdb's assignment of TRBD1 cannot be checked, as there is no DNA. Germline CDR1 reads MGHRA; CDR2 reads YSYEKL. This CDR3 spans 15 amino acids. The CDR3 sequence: CASSDRWGGRNEQYF.

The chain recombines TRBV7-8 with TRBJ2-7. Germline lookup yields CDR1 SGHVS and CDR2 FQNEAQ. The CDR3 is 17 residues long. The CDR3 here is CASSLSSVAGSSYEQYF.

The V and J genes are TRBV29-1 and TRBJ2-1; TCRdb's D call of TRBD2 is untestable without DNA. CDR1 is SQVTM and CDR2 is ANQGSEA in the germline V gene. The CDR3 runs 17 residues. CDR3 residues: CSVEVWSEGRAGDEQFF.

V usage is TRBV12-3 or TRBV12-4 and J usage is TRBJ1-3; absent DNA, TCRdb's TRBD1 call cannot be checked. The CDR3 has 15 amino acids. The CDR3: CASSFDRGSGNTIYF.

The chain's CDR3 is CASSSLDRGTQPQHF. V usage is TRBV27 and J usage is TRBJ1-5; TCRdb lists TRBD1, though no DNA is available to test this call. Germline-derived CDR1 and CDR2 are MNHEY and SMNVEV (reference sequence). The CDR3 has 15 amino acids.

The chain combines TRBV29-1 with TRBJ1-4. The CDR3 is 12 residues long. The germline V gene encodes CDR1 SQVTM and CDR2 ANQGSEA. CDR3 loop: CSVEGGDEKLFF.